This entry concerns a single T cell receptor (beta chain). Documented time point: baseline, week 1 (first vaccination visit). This sample's treatment: pre-vaccination baseline after standard-of-care therapy. Repertoires were generated with immunoSEQ multiplex PCR, while TCRdb's copy carries only in-frame clones and drops some. The table includes 75,000 to 100,000 clones, around nine tenths detected once. The data belong to a study of a mutant IDH1 vaccine in newly diagnosed glioma. About the research overall: The therapy given earlier, which was standard therapy, consisted of radiotherapy, temozolomide, or both, and most of the patients received both.

The germline V gene has CDR1 SGHVS and CDR2 FNYEAQ. The CDR3 spans 15 residues. The trim removed 5 bases at V and 4 bases at J, leaving 7 bases unmatched. The chain uses TRBV7-6 and TRBJ2-2; TRBD1 aligns across 7 bases. The sequence derives from a woman in her forties or fifties with glioma. The sequencing here drew on PBMCs, taken from a glioma patient treated with radiotherapy, temozolomide or both. The CDR3 nucleotides read TGTGCCAGCAGCCCGACAGGGATGGGCACCGGGGAGCTGTTTTTT. This gives the protein CASSPTGMGTGELFF.